Listed below are T cell receptor beta chains from one sample, sequenced in a study of sequential checkpoint blockade in melanoma. Assay: immunoSEQ multiplex PCR; the TCRdb copy retains only in-frame clones and omits some. Among about 13,000 clones listed, more than 70% were seen once. The sequences come from CD8+ T cells sorted from blood (inferred from file names), collected from a patient given nivolumab and ipilimumab in sequence. These receptors were taken from a human patient with melanoma. Some clones in this sample may be carry-over from other donors' samples. Both conserved end residues are part of each CDR3. A D gene is named only where the DNA matches it firmly. The size of a clone is reported for some rows only, either as once, few or many, or as a class for expanded clones.

J: TRBJ2-1; size: .; D: TRBD1; V: TRBV7-2; CDR3: CASSPLPWGQAYNEQFF; DNA: TGTGCCAGCAGCCCACTTCCATGGGGACAGGCTTACAATGAGCAGTTCTTC
J: TRBJ2-5; size: .; D: TRBD1; V: TRBV5-1; CDR3: CASSPTDRVQETQYF; DNA: TGCGCCAGCAGCCCCACCGACAGGGTTCAAGAGACCCAGTACTTC
J: TRBJ2-1; size: .; D: TRBD1; V: TRBV6-5; CDR3: CASSRRTGENEQFF; DNA: TGTGCCAGCAGTCGTCGGACAGGGGAGAATGAGCAGTTCTTC
J: TRBJ1-1; size: .; D: .; V: TRBV28; CDR3: CASSTQGNYDTEAFF; DNA: TGTGCCAGCAGTACTCAGGGGAACTATGACACTGAAGCTTTCTTT
J: TRBJ2-2; size: .; D: .; V: TRBV7-9; CDR3: CASRGTLGTGELFF; DNA: TGTGCCAGCAGAGGGACACTTGGGACCGGGGAGCTGTTTTTT
J: TRBJ2-3; size: .; D: .; V: TRBV27; CDR3: CASSLIAATDTQYF; DNA: TGTGCCAGCAGTTTAATAGCGGCCACAGATACGCAGTATTTT
J: TRBJ1-3; size: .; D: TRBD1; V: TRBV5-1; CDR3: CASSSDRGPGNTIYF; DNA: TGCGCCAGCAGCTCTGACAGGGGCCCTGGAAACACCATATATTTT
J: TRBJ2-1; size: .; D: .; V: TRBV5-6; CDR3: CASSFVEGDNEQFF; DNA: TGTGCCAGCAGCTTTGTGGAGGGAGACAATGAGCAGTTCTTC
J: TRBJ2-3; size: .; D: .; V: TRBV15; CDR3: CATTRSTERTDTQYF; DNA: TGTGCCACCACTCGAAGTACAGAACGCACAGATACGCAGTATTTT
J: TRBJ2-3; size: .; D: TRBD2; V: TRBV7-2; CDR3: CASSLNRLAGGRVLDTQYF; DNA: TGTGCCAGCAGCTTAAACCGACTAGCGGGGGGCCGAGTCTTAGATACGCAGTATTTT
J: TRBJ1-1; size: .; D: .; V: TRBV27; CDR3: CASSPPGARWTEAFF; DNA: TGTGCCAGCAGTCCGCCAGGGGCCAGGTGGACTGAAGCTTTCTTT
J: TRBJ1-2; size: .; D: TRBD1; V: TRBV4-2; CDR3: CASSANRGLNYGYTF; DNA: TGTGCCAGCAGCGCCAACAGGGGTCTTAACTATGGCTACACCTTC
J: TRBJ1-4; size: .; D: TRBD1; V: TRBV11-2; CDR3: CASSPTRTGGNEKLFF; DNA: TGTGCCAGCAGCCCTACAAGGACAGGGGGGAATGAAAAACTGTTTTTT
J: TRBJ1-3; size: .; D: .; V: TRBV25-1; CDR3: CASSTPGNGNTIYF; DNA: TGTGCCAGCAGCACGCCGGGGAACGGAAACACCATATATTTT
J: TRBJ1-4; size: .; D: .; V: TRBV27; CDR3: CASSNGRETNEKLFF; DNA: TGTGCCAGCAGCAACGGGAGGGAGACTAATGAAAAACTGTTTTTT
J: TRBJ2-2; size: .; D: TRBD2; V: TRBV10-3; CDR3: CAISESALAGRELFF; DNA: TGTGCCATCAGTGAGTCGGCACTAGCGGGTAGGGAGCTGTTTTTT
J: TRBJ2-3; size: .; D: TRBD2; V: TRBV4-3; CDR3: CASSSGGETDTQYF; DNA: TGCGCCAGCAGCAGCGGGGGAGAAACAGATACGCAGTATTTT
J: TRBJ1-5; size: once; D: TRBD1; V: TRBV6-1; CDR3: CASSEPGRGRREAQHF; DNA: TGTGCCAGCAGTGAACCGGGCAGGGGGCGTAGGGAAGCCCAGCATTTT
J: TRBJ1-1; size: .; D: TRBD1; V: TRBV15; CDR3: CATSRDNGLDRDTEAFF; DNA: TGTGCCACCAGCAGAGATAACGGTCTGGACAGGGACACTGAAGCTTTCTTT
J: TRBJ1-2; size: .; D: TRBD1; V: TRBV27; CDR3: CASSLSTGVQGYTF; DNA: TGTGCCAGCAGTTTATCAACAGGGGTACAGGGCTACACCTTC
J: TRBJ2-3; size: .; D: .; V: TRBV15; CDR3: CATSRLRDTQYF; DNA: TGTGCCACCAGCAGATTGAGGGATACGCAGTATTTT
J: TRBJ1-1; size: few; D: .; V: TRBV6-6; CDR3: CASSYREVLGNTEAFF; DNA: TGTGCCAGCAGTTACCGAGAGGTTCTTGGGAACACTGAAGCTTTCTTT
J: TRBJ1-6; size: .; D: .; V: TRBV2; CDR3: CASSEAGGNSPLHF; DNA: TGTGCCAGCAGTGAAGCCGGGGGGAATTCACCCCTCCACTTT
J: TRBJ1-1; size: few; D: TRBD1; V: TRBV19; CDR3: CATGTGLNTEAFF; DNA: TGTGCCACCGGGACAGGGTTGAACACTGAAGCTTTCTTT
J: TRBJ2-7; size: .; D: .; V: TRBV20-1; CDR3: CSARGPGEQYF; DNA: TGCAGTGCTAGAGGCCCGGGCGAGCAGTACTTC
J: TRBJ1-2; size: .; D: TRBD1; V: TRBV30; CDR3: CAWSVRQGAAYGYTF; DNA: TGTGCCTGGAGTGTACGACAGGGGGCGGCCTATGGCTACACCTTC
J: TRBJ2-3; size: .; D: TRBD2; V: TRBV10-3; CDR3: CAIKITSGGTDTQYF; DNA: TGTGCCATCAAGATTACTAGCGGGGGCACAGATACGCAGTATTTT
J: TRBJ2-7; size: .; D: TRBD2; V: TRBV4-1; CDR3: CASSHQAGSTYEQYF; DNA: TGCGCCAGCAGCCACCAAGCGGGATCGACCTACGAGCAGTACTTC
J: TRBJ2-1; size: .; D: TRBD2; V: TRBV4-3; CDR3: CASSHHPGLASYNEQFF; DNA: TGCGCCAGCAGCCATCATCCGGGACTAGCGTCTTACAATGAGCAGTTCTTC